This T cell receptor (beta chain) comes out of a study of T cells in Graves' hyperthyroidism and ophthalmopathy (dated by TCRdb to the late 2010s). Describing the broader study: Peripheral blood was collected at initial diagnosis, before any treatment. To identify TCR V-J signatures that set the groups apart, the researchers used a discovery cohort of roughly 100 patients, made up of under 50 with Graves' ophthalmopathy and around 58 with stable Graves' hyperthyroidism. Prospective prediction of ophthalmopathy was tested in an independent validation cohort of about 19 hyperthyroidism patients and some 17 patients who later progressed to ophthalmopathy. The 85 to 100 discovery patients were randomly split 7:3 into training and test sets. In several Graves' hyperthyroidism patients, the study also compared T-cell repertoires from thyroid tissue with T-cell repertoires from blood. Following sampling, methimazole starting at 30 mg daily was given to hyperthyroidism patients, and high-dose intravenous methylprednisolone was given to ophthalmopathy patients. According to the paper, TCR Vbeta CDR3 sequencing was carried out on over 130 peripheral blood samples, which came from approximately 43 ophthalmopathy, around 74 hyperthyroidism and roughly 17 progressor patients. Results the study describes overall, beyond this receptor: Blood samples also contained most of the expanded thyroid clonotypes (frequency above 0.001), which suggests that blood repertoires may reflect thyroid immune responses. During validation, the model predicted progression to ophthalmopathy a median of approximately 6 months ahead of onset, with roughly 65% sensitivity and 72% to 80% specificity. No statistical method was used to fix the sample size in advance, and group allocation was not hidden from the investigators. A model built on a 13 V-J signature distinguished ophthalmopathy from stable hyperthyroidism, reaching 87.88% sensitivity and around 81% specificity in cross-validation and 80%/75% in testing.

TCR beta CDR3 regions were amplified from RNA transcripts. A first-round RT-PCR of the TCR CDR3 used the HTBI primer set with the Qiagen OneStep RT-PCR kit. A second multiplex PCR round built the libraries, followed by size selection and purification. Sequencing of the libraries was done on an Illumina HiSeq2000 using paired-end 100 bp reads. The authors processed their data as follows. SOAPnuke was used to process the raw data, throwing out any read that contained adapters or uncalled bases, had a mean Phred below 15, or lacked an exact constant-primer or identifier match. COPE v1.2.5 was used to merge the high-quality paired reads, and each unique nucleotide sequence was defined as a clonotype. MiTCR v1.1 was used to align the clonotypes against IMGT TRBV, TRBD and TRBJ reference segments. Analysis was restricted to V-J combinations with a frequency above 0.0001, which covered roughly 99% of repertoires. A TCS score was defined as the ratio between F50 (clonal expansion) and ExV (chaos), using BLOSUM62-based TCRdist between CDR3 peptides within each V-J. Welch's t-statistics and random forest reduced 450 to 600 V-J features to 13, which were used in a naive Bayes classifier (R e1071). TCRdb trimmed public reads at Q25 via fastp, called clones via MiXCR and kept in-frame beta chains. Records with the same CDR3 protein are collapsed into one entry carrying the most frequent genes and DNA. The V and J calls were determined by TCRdb, not by the authors. The sample contains 500,000 to 800,000 distinct CDR3 sequences, about 14% of them found a single time. Of the sample, 9.5% to 15% falls within the top ten clones.

The CDR3 holds 13 amino acids from the cysteine to the phenylalanine. The read is trimmed to its CDR3 DNA, 39 bases read in frame from base 1. The germline V gene gives CDR1 as ENHRY and CDR2 as SYGVKD. V loses 6 bases of germline sequence and J loses 4 bases, and the interval between the two ends is 12 bases. Ophthalmopathy patients had moderately to severely active disease, Clinical Activity Score of at least 3, NOSPECS grade of at least 4, and duration under 3 months. Any patient with an uncontrolled infection, another autoimmune disease, pregnancy or lactation was excluded. Diagnoses were established on the basis of clinical symptoms, serum thyroxine and TRAb, thyroid ultrasound, and orbital computed tomography. PBMCs were isolated from around 10 ml of fresh peripheral blood by Ficoll-Paque density gradient centrifugation. Total RNA was extracted using Trizol reagent, and RNA quality was assessed on an Agilent 2100 Bioanalyzer.

This clonotype was detected many times. The antigen this receptor binds is unknown. Per-base qualities were not stored, and no clone one base away is much larger. The chain joins TRBV10-3 to TRBJ1-1; TRBD1 is perhaps the D gene, given 6 matching bases. This receptor was obtained from a woman between 50 and 59 years old with Graves' ophthalmopathy. The sequencing sample was made of blood. The CDR3 corresponds to CAISLQGSTEAFF. Here is the DNA: TGTGCCATCAGCTTACAGGGTAGCACTGAAGCTTTCTTT.